Reported below is one TCR beta chain. In the authors' methods: Counts of nucleated cells, estimated from reference gene primer amplification, were obtained. Using immunoSEQ multiplex PCR, the repertoire was profiled, and TCRdb retains in-frame clones only, with some absent. Clonal size and the V and J genes are those of that table, whereas D and trimming came from the DNA. The data hold about 43,000 clones, with roughly 87% observed a single time. The CDR3 is 15 residues long. The sample is drawn from a study of blood T cell repertoires in COVID-19. In the study overall: There were acute and convalescent COVID-19 samples, and they came from the United States, Italy and Spain. PBMCs, B-cell-depleted T cells, or T cells were the source of the cDNA or gDNA that made up the material.

Sequencing was carried out using peripheral blood. This TCR derives from a man in his sixties with active COVID-19. The V call is TRBV21-1, the J call TRBJ2-6; TRBD1, the table's D call, lacks a check against the DNA. TRBV21-1 has pseudogene status. The CDR3 sequence: CASSSDRDRANVLTF. DNA of the CDR3: TGTGCCAGCAGCAGCGACAGGGACCGGGCCAACGTCCTGACTTTC.